Included here is one T cell receptor beta chain sequence, with context. As handled by the study authors: From reference gene primer amplification, estimates of nucleated cell counts were derived. Sequencing used immunoSEQ multiplex PCR; TCRdb keeps in-frame clones, though not all of them. The V and J calls and clone size come from that table; D and trimming were worked out from the DNA. This sample has some 130,000 clones; 60% to 80% occur once, and the top ten carry approximately 2%. These data come from a study of blood T cell repertoires in COVID-19. Study-wide context: Sites across the United States, Italy and Spain contributed samples from acute and convalescent COVID-19. T cells, B-cell-depleted T cells, or PBMCs provided the cDNA or gDNA that served as material.

V lost 5 bases, J lost 4 bases, and 17 bases stayed unmatched. The CDR3 is 18 residues long. CDR1 is SGHVS and CDR2 is FQNEAQ in the germline V gene. The chain is built from TRBV7-8 and TRBJ2-1; TRBD1 agrees at 7 bases. The sequenced sample consisted of peripheral blood. This receptor was taken from a woman between 70 and 85 years old with acute or convalescent COVID-19. The CDR3 region has the DNA TGTGCCAGCAGCCACCGGTCCATCCGGGACAGCCTTTACAATGAGCAGTTCTTC. It encodes CASSHRSIRDSLYNEQFF.